What follows are 10 T cell receptor beta chains derived from one specimen sequenced in a study of cytomegalovirus exposure and HLA in healthy donors. A multiplex PCR was run with 60 Vbeta primers and 13 Jbeta primers. Sequenced by immunoSEQ multiplex PCR; TCRdb stores in-frame clones only, minus some. This table has 150,000 to 200,000 clones, 65% to 85% appearing once. Sequencing input: PBMCs. These receptors were taken from a woman aged 18-30 years in good health and CMV-seronegative.

The chain combines TRBV7-9 with TRBJ2-3; 9 bases match TRBD2. This CDR3 contains 17 residues. V trimming: 0 bases; J trimming: 0 bases; junction bases outside the gene matches: 4. Germline V gene lookup returns CDR1 SEHNR and CDR2 FQNEAQ (reference sequence). CDR3: CASSLAKRGASTDTQYF. DNA of the CDR3: TGTGCCAGCAGCTTAGCTAAGCGGGGGGCTAGCACAGATACGCAGTATTTT. The full variable domain, rest sourced from reference TRBV7-9 and TRBJ2-3, is DTGVSQNPRHKITKRGQNVTFRCDPISEHNRLYWYRQTLGQGPEFLTYFQNEAQLEKSRLLSDRFSAERPKGSFSTLEIQRTEQGDSAMYLCASSLAKRGASTDTQYFGPGTRLTVL.

This chain connects TRBV30 to TRBJ1-5, with D tentatively TRBD1 (6 bases). Germline loops: CDR1 GTSNPN, CDR2 SVGIG (reference sequence). This CDR3 contains 14 residues. V lost 1 base to trimming and J lost 3 bases, with 10 bases between them. The DNA of the CDR3 is TGTGCCTGGAGTGAGACAGGAATCAATCAGCCCCAGCATTTT. Encoded protein: CAWSETGINQPQHF.

Note on this clone: A junction boundary mismatches the germline segment, possibly from a read error. V is TRBV2 and J is TRBJ2-6, with D perhaps matching TRBD1 (5 bases). Germline V gene data show CDR1 as SNHLY and CDR2 as FYNNEI. This CDR3 contains 16 residues. CDR3 sequence reads: CASSEMGSSGANGLTF. The CDR3 DNA reads as TGTGCCAGCAGTGAAATGGGTAGCTCTGGGGCCAACGGCCTGACTTTC.

J is TRBJ1-2 and V is TRBV18, with 10 bases identical to TRBD1. Per germline, CDR1 KGHSH and CDR2 LQKENI. There are 13 residues in the CDR3. The trim removed 3 bases at V and 7 bases at J, leaving 2 bases unmatched. This chain's CDR3 is CASSPDRGVGYTF. CDR3 DNA: TGTGCCAGCTCACCGGACAGGGGGGTTGGCTACACCTTC.

The chain carries TRBV15 and TRBJ1-4; D is ambiguous. The CDR3 totals 15 residues. The V end lost 1 base, the J end lost 10 bases, and 16 bases lay between the germline ends. The germline V gene has CDR1 LNHNV and CDR2 YYDKDF (reference sequence). In nucleotides, the CDR3 is TGTGCCACCAGCAGAGTTGGATCCGGGAAAGTAAAACTGTTTTTT. Protein sequence: CATSRVGSGKVKLFF.

The chain couples TRBV5-8 to TRBJ2-1; D is undetermined. Germline V gene data show CDR1 as SGHTS and CDR2 as YDEGEE. The length of the CDR3 is 15 residues. V was pared by 0 bases and J by 1 base, with 8 bases between. Here the CDR3 reads CASSLGSPSYNEQFF. CDR3 in DNA: TGTGCCAGCAGCTTGGGCAGTCCTTCCTACAATGAGCAGTTCTTC.

This clone was recorded a few times. The CDR3: CASSTGGFGNEKLFF. The CDR3 DNA is TGTGCCAGCAGCACAGGGGGCTTCGGTAATGAAAAACTGTTTTTT. The chain employs TRBV2 and TRBJ1-4; 9 bases match TRBD1. Germline CDR1 and CDR2: SNHLY and FYNNEI. With 6 bases clipped from V and 4 bases from J, the junction kept 6 bases outside the gene matches. The CDR3 has 15 residues.

The CDR3 region is CASRGRGVGGYTF. In DNA form, the CDR3 reads TGTGCCAGCAGGGGCAGGGGTGTAGGTGGCTACACCTTC. The J gene is TRBJ1-2, the V gene TRBV5-4; D is possibly TRBD1 (6 bases). Looked up from germline, CDR1 is SGHNT and CDR2 is YYREEE (reference sequence). This CDR3 region has 13 residues. V dropped 5 bases and J dropped 7 bases, with 15 bases sitting between them.

The V and J genes are TRBV27 and TRBJ2-1; 8 bases fit TRBD1. This CDR3 is 14 amino acids long. V dropped 2 bases and J dropped 6; count of bases not matched to a gene: 3. Germline CDR1 MNHEY, CDR2 SMNVEV (reference sequence). The DNA of the CDR3 is TGTGCCAGCAGTTTAAGTACAGGGGGCAATGAGCAGTTCTTC. This codes for CASSLSTGGNEQFF.

V is TRBV9 and J is TRBJ1-2; TRBD1 agrees at 7 bases. J was trimmed by 6 bases and V by 5 bases; bases with no gene match: 7. The CDR3 runs 13 residues. Germline assignment: CDR1 SGDLS and CDR2 YYNGEE. The CDR3, as DNA: TGTGCCAGCAGATTCCCAGGGGGGCATGGCTACACCTTC. The encoded protein is CASRFPGGHGYTF.